The source of this T cell receptor beta chain is a study of cytotoxic CD8 clonotypes in ibrutinib-treated CLL. The CDR3 runs 14 residues. Germline assignment: CDR1 MGHRA and CDR2 YSYEKL. V was cut by 0 bases and J by 9 bases, with 12 bases left in between. Produced via immunoSEQ multiplex PCR; TCRdb's table is partial and in-frame only. The sample contains some 28,000 clones, roughly 57% of which appear only once. Sample: PBMCs, taken before ibrutinib treatment. The gene calls are TRBV4-1 and TRBJ2-1, with D perhaps assigned TRBD1 or TRBD2 (6 bases each). This clonotype was obtained from a human donor with chronic lymphocytic leukemia. The CDR3 DNA reads TGCGCCAGCAGCCAAGAATCGGGGGCGGGTGAGCAGTTCTTC. Its protein product is CASSQESGAGEQFF.